The subject of this entry is one T cell receptor beta chain. This clonotype was observed a few times. It lacks a known antigen. Per-nucleotide qualities are absent, and no much larger clonotype sits a single base away. The data stem from a study of blood T cells in healthy people across ages (dated by TCRdb to the mid-2010s). Background on the whole study: In model experiments, template switching captured roughly one uniquely barcoded TCR beta cDNA molecule for every two T cells. Four age groups were formed from the donors: young (average about 16 years), middle-aged (around 40), aged (about 68) and long-lived (82). The study analyzed two additional independent replicas of 1 million unique cDNA reads from the same blood draw for two donors, one aged 18 to 29 and one aged 80 or older. Age-related changes in TCR beta repertoire diversity were measured in the study by deep sequencing normalized with unique cDNA molecular identifiers. Donors of different ages were randomly distributed across sequencing lanes to avoid experimental bias.

The study at large found these results: Because donor CMV infection status was unknown, age-related changes in expanded clonotypes were potentially confounded. Observed TCR beta diversity per million T cells fell roughly linearly with age, and a significant reduction was already apparent by age around 44. There was a strong correlation between observed TCR beta diversity and the percentage of naive T cells measured by flow cytometry. Total diversity estimates from one million sequenced T cells were considered lower bounds and underestimates. Because profiling used bulk unsorted PBMCs, naive and antigen-experienced compartments could not be compared conclusively. Compared with the aged group, the long-lived group had more naive CD4+ T cells, fewer expanded clones and increased TCR diversity, a pattern suggesting age selection.

Systemically healthy Caucasian individuals from Russia, about 38 in total and aged roughly 6 to 100 years, were included as donors. Each donor gave about 9.8 milliliters of peripheral blood, drawn into EDTA-treated Vacutainer tubes. Ficoll-Paque density-gradient centrifugation was used to isolate PBMCs, with at least 7 million obtained per sample. Trizol reagent was used to extract total RNA from PBMCs, with at least 5.5 micrograms per sample. For every donor, an aliquot of PBMCs went through flow cytometry to measure the percentages of naive CD45RAhigh/CD27high T cells. Receptor amplification or capture employed 5' RACE. The instrument given in TCRdb is Illumina HiSeq 2500. A second PCR of roughly 7 to 11 cycles was performed with a sample-barcoded 5' primer and a J-beta primer mix. A template-switch 5' adaptor carrying 12 random nucleotides introduced a unique molecular identifier onto each TCR beta cDNA molecule. Each sample yielded at least 2.5 million CDR3-containing paired-end reads. The Mint cDNA synthesis kit, primed by a TRBC-specific oligonucleotide, was used to synthesize first-strand cDNA from all RNA. All cDNA was treated with uracil-DNA glycosylase and then went through a first 18-cycle PCR with the universal primers M1SS and BC2_uni_R. Regarding the original processing steps: For normalization, 1 million high-quality reads were randomly selected from each sample, with every read carrying a distinct molecular identifier. Reads sharing molecular identifiers were discarded rather than binned into consensus sequences. CDR3 identification, clonotype clustering and error correction used MiTCR with a Q25 quality threshold and the strictest error-elimination algorithm. A nonparametric unseen species model with Euler transformation was used to estimate lower-bound total TCR beta diversity. TCRdb applied fastp at Q25 and MiXCR to the public reads, then kept only in-frame beta chains. A single entry per CDR3 protein holds the most common genes and DNA from its merged rows. Here the V and J calls rest on TCRdb's processing, not on the authors' analysis. The sample contains fewer than 800,000 distinct CDR3 sequences, approximately 21% of them found a single time. The ten largest clonotypes hold more than 3% of the sample.

What was sequenced was blood. The sequence came from a man between 65 and 85 years old in good health.

Read as DNA, the sequence is TGTGCCAGCAGCTTAGCCGGACGGAATAATGAAAAACTGTTTTTT. This codes for CASSLAGRNNEKLFF. The V and J genes are TRBV7-2 and TRBJ1-4; the D gene assignment is ambiguous. CDR1 and CDR2 are drawn from the germline V gene: SGHTA, FQGNSA. The CDR3 spans 15 residues, from the cysteine through the phenylalanine. CDR3 DNA only is kept here, 45 bases in frame from base 1. Cut back by 0 bases and 4 bases, the V and J ends lie 9 bases apart.